This T cell receptor (beta chain) was obtained from a study of T cell repertoires in cytomegalovirus infection. Looking at the study overall: Indicated by public TCR beta signatures were CMV infection and matching HLA type. Study results and limitations: Cumulative public TCR beta family frequency identified CMV carriers with the relevant HLA. There were HLA-C-restricted CMV-specific TCR beta clonotypes dominating the ex vivo response.

TCRdb re-derived calls from the reads in MiXCR, one entry per CDR3 protein. This table has approximately 1,000,000 distinct CDR3 sequences, 31% appearing once. As to this clonotype: Its antigen is unidentified.

Looked up from germline, CDR1 is DFQATT and CDR2 is SNEGSKA (reference sequence). There are 16 residues in the CDR3. Trimming removed 0 bases from V and 3 bases from J; junction bases left unmatched: 7. The sequencing here drew on cultured CD8+ T cells from PBMCs, taken from culture after CMV antigen stimulation. The chain couples TRBV20-1 to TRBJ2-3; 9 positions match TRBD1. The sequence derives from a human donor in good health (CMV status not recorded). Some clones in this sample may be carry-over from other donors' samples. CDR3 DNA: TGCAGTGCTAGAGATTATGACAGGGGGAGTACAGATACGCAGTATTTT. This codes for CSARDYDRGSTDTQYF.